Given below is one T cell receptor beta chain in context. As processed by the authors: Amplification with reference gene primers provided the estimates of nucleated cell counts. TCRdb's copy holds only in-frame clones and misses some; the assay was immunoSEQ multiplex PCR. That table supplies the V and J calls and clone size; D and trimming were determined from the DNA. The table has some 150,000 clones, 70% to 80% seen once. This record comes from a study of blood T cell repertoires in COVID-19. On the study more broadly: The study drew acute and convalescent COVID-19 samples from the United States, Italy and Spain. In each case, the material was cDNA or gDNA derived from T cells, B-cell-depleted T cells, or PBMCs.

Sequencing used peripheral blood. The sequence came from a woman of 80 years or more with active or convalescent COVID-19.

The chain's CDR3 is CASSVGGGTEAFF. The CDR3 DNA is TGCGCCAGCAGTGTTGGGGGGGGAACTGAAGCTTTCTTT. This sequence joins TRBV10-2 and TRBJ1-1; D may be TRBD1 (5 bases). CDR3 length: 13 residues. The V end was cut by 4 bases, the J end by 5 bases, with 11 bases between. Germline CDR1 reads WSHSY; CDR2 reads SAAADI.